The 3 T cell receptor beta chains below all came from one sample that was sequenced in a study of blood T cell repertoires in COVID-19. Assay used: immunoSEQ multiplex PCR; TCRdb lists only in-frame clones, some missing. Here the sample spans some 200,000 clones, over 75% being singletons. Material: peripheral blood. The origin of the receptors is a human donor in a cohort sampled during active COVID-19.

V and J are TRBV7-2 and TRBJ2-1; 9 positions agree with TRBD2. The V segment lost 5 bases and the J segment 12 bases; nucleotides outside the gene matches: 8. The germline V gene has CDR1 SGHTA and CDR2 FQGNSA. The CDR3 length is 13 residues. The CDR3 coding sequence is TGTGCCAGCAGCGCATCGGGACTAGCTGCGCAGTTCTTC. Protein product: CASSASGLAAQFF.

The V call is TRBV7-3, the J call TRBJ2-2; 8 bases align to TRBD2. The CDR3 extends over 17 amino acids. With 3 bases clipped from V and 0 bases from J, the junction kept 6 bases outside the gene matches. CDR1 is SGHTA, CDR2 FQGTGA, per germline. This CDR3 reads CASSFQPGLANTGELFF. CDR3 in DNA: TGTGCCAGCAGCTTTCAACCGGGACTAGCGAACACCGGGGAGCTGTTTTTT.

The table lists this clone with a few counts. V gene TRBV5-4 combines with J gene TRBJ1-1, with D possibly matching TRBD1 (6 bases). This CDR3 has 15 amino acids. In germline, CDR1 is SGHNT, CDR2 YYREEE (reference sequence). V shed 4 bases and J shed 0 bases, with 13 bases lying between them. The CDR3 protein is CASSAEQGLNTEAFF. CDR3 bases: TGTGCCAGCAGCGCGGAACAGGGCCTGAACACTGAAGCTTTCTTT.